What follows is one TCR beta chain and its context. Antigen unknown. Profiled with immunoSEQ multiplex PCR; TCRdb holds only in-frame clones, not every one. The data show 100,000 or so clones, approximately 94% seen once. This entry comes from a study of graft-versus-host responses after intestinal transplantation. Across the study: Induction with anti-thymocyte globulin, then tacrolimus and steroids for three to four years, was given to all recipients.

This CDR3 has 14 amino acids. Germline V gene lookup returns CDR1 MNHEY and CDR2 SMNVEV (reference sequence). Trimming cost V 0 bases and J 6 bases, with 9 bases left between them. The sequence was collected from a human donor who received an intestinal transplant. This material consisted of unstimulated CD8+ T cells sorted from spleen or lymph node cells, taken before intestinal transplant. The chain carries TRBV27 and TRBJ2-1; D is uncertain. CDR3: CASSLSVYSNEQFF. The DNA for the CDR3 is TGTGCCAGCAGTTTATCGGTCTACTCCAATGAGCAGTTCTTC.